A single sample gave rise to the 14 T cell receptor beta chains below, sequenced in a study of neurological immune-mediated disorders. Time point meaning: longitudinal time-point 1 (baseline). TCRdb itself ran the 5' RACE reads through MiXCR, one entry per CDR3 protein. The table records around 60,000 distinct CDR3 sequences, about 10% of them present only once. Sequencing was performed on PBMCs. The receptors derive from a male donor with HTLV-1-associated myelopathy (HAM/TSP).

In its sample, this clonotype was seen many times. The CDR3 here is CASTLAGNYNEQFF. The DNA for the CDR3 is TGTGCCAGCACTCTAGCGGGGAATTACAATGAGCAGTTCTTC. The rearrangement links TRBV28 to TRBJ2-1, with TRBD2 matching 9 bases. Germline CDR1 reads MDHEN; CDR2 reads SYDVKM. The CDR3 is made up of 14 amino acids. The V gene end was trimmed by 7 bases and the J gene end by 4 bases; junction bases not matched to a gene: 5.

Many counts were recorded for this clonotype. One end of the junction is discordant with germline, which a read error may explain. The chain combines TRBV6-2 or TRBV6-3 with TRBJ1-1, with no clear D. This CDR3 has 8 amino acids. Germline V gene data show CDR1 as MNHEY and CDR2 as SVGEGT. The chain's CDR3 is CASSYVRF. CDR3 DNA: TGTGCCAGCAGTTACGTGAGATTT.

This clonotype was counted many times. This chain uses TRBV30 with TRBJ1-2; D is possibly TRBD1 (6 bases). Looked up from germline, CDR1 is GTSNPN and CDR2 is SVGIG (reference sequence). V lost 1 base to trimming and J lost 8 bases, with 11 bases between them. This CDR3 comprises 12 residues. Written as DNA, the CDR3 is TGTGCCTGGAGTGGACAGGCGGGCGGCTACACCTTC. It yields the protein CAWSGQAGGYTF.

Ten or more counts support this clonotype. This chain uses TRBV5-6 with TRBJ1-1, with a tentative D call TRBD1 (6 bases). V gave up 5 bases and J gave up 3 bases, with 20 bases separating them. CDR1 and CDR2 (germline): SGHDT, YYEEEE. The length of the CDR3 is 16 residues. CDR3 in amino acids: CASSLLARGGDTEAFF. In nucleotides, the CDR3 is TGTGCCAGCAGTTTACTCGCAAGGGGGGGCGACACTGAAGCTTTCTTT.

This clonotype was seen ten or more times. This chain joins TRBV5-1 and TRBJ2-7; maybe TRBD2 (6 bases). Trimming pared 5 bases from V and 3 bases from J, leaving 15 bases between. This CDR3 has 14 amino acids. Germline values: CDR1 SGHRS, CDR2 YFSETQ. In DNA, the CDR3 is TGCGCCAGCAGGACCGAGACGGACTACTACGAGCAGTACTTC. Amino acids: CASRTETDYYEQYF.

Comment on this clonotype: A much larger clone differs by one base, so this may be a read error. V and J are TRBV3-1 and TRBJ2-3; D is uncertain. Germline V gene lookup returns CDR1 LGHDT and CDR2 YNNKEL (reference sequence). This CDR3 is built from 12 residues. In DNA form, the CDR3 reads TGTGCCAACAGCCCGAATTGGGATACGCAGTATTTT. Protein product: CANSPNWDTQYF.

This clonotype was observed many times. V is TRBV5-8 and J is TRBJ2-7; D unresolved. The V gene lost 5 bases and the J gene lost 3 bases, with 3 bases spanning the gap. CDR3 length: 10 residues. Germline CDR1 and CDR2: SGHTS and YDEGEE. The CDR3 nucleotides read TGTGCCAGCAGTTTCTACGAGCAGTACTTC. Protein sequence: CASSFYEQYF.

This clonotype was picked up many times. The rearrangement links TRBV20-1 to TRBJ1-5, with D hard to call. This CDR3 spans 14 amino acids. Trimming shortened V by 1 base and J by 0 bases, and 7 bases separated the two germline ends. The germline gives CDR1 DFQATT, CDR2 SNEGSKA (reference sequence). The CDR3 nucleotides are TGCAGTGCTAGAGCCTTGAATAGCAATCAGCCCCAGCATTTT. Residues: CSARALNSNQPQHF.

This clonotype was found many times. CDR3 sequence: CASSEGTATYEQYF. The CDR3 DNA reads as TGTGCCAGCAGTGAGGGGACAGCGACCTACGAGCAGTACTTC. The J gene is TRBJ2-7, the V gene TRBV2, with TRBD1 matching 7 bases. The V gene's germline CDR1 is SNHLY and CDR2 FYNNEI. This CDR3 spans 14 amino acids. V trimming: 3 bases; J trimming: 2 bases; junction bases outside the gene matches: 4.

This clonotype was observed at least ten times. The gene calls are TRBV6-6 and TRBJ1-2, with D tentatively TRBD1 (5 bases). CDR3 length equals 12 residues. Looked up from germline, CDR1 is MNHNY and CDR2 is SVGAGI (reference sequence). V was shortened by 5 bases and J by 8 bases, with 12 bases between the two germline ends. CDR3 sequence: CASSRGAGGYTF. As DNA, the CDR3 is TGTGCCAGCAGTCGTGGGGCGGGGGGCTACACCTTC.

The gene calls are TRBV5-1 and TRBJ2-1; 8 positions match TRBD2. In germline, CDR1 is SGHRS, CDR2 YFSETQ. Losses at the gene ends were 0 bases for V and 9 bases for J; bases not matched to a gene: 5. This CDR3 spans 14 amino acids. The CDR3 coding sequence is TGCGCCAGCAGCTTGGCCGGCGGGGGGAGTGAGCAGTTCTTC. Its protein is CASSLAGGGSEQFF.

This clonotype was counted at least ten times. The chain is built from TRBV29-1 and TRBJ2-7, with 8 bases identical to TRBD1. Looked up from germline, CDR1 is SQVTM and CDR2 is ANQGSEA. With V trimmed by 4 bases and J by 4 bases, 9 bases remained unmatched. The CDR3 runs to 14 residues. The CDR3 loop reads CSVGTRTGSYEQYF. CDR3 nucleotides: TGCAGCGTTGGCACTCGGACAGGGAGTTACGAGCAGTACTTC.

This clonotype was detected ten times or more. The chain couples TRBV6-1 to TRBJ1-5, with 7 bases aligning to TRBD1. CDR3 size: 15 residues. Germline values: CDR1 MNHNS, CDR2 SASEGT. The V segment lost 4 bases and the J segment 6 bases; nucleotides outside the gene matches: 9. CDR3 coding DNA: TGTGCCAGCAGTGCGAACAGGGGAGTGGGTCAGCCCCAGCATTTT. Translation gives CASSANRGVGQPQHF.

In DNA, the CDR3 is TGCAGTGCTAGAGATGGGGGCCCGTGCACTGAAGCTTTCTTT. It yields the protein CSARDGGPCTEAFF. The chain links TRBV20-1 to TRBJ1-1; possibly TRBD1 for D (6 bases). The CDR3 is 14 amino acids. V was trimmed by 0 bases and J by 4 bases, leaving 12 bases between them. Germline V CDR1 and CDR2: DFQATT, SNEGSKA (reference sequence).